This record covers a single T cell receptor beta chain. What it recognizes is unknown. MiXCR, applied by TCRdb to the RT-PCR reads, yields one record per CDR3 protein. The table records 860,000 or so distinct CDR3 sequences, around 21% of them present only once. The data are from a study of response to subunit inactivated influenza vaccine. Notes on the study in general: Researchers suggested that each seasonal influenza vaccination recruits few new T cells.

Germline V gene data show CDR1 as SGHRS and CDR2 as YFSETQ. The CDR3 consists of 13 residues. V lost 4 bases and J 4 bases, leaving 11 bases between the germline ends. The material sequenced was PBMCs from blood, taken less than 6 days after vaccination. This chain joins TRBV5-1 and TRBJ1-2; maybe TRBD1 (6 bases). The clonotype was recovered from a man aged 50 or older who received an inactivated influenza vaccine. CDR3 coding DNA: TGCGCCAGCAGCGACGGCAGGGGCTATGGCTACACCTTC. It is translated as CASSDGRGYGYTF.